The T cell receptor (beta chain) described here comes from a study of early T cells in non-severe SARS-CoV-2 infection. Each CDR3 protein is one row after TCRdb ran MiXCR on the 5' RACE reads. The data contain more than 75,000 distinct CDR3 sequences, 11% to 15% of them singletons. CDR1 and CDR2 from the germline V gene are LNHNV and YYDKDF (reference sequence). J gave up 4 bases and V 3 bases, and 3 bases lay outside the gene matches. CDR3 length equals 14 residues. The V gene is TRBV15, the J gene TRBJ2-7; 10 bases map to TRBD1. Sequencing was performed on whole blood. The TCR originated in an adult who was a healthcare worker with PCR-confirmed SARS-CoV-2 infection or an uninfected control (not recorded which). The CDR3: CATSREDRGYEQYF. In nucleotides, the CDR3 is TGTGCCACCAGCAGGGAGGACAGGGGGTACGAGCAGTACTTC. The full variable domain, rest sourced from reference TRBV15 and TRBJ2-7, is DAMVIQNPRYQVTQFGKPVTLSCSQTLNHNVMYWYQQKSSQAPKLLFHYYDKDFNNEADTPDNFQSRRPNTSFCFLDIRSPGLGDTAMYLCATSREDRGYEQYFGPGTRLTVT.